The 3 T cell receptor beta chains below all came from one sample that was sequenced in a study of molecular identifiers for immune sequencing clone quantification (dated by TCRdb to 2016 to 2018). Receptor amplification or capture employed PCR. Instrument used: NextSeq 500. TCRdb trimmed the raw reads at Q25, called clones with MiXCR and kept productive beta chains. A single entry per CDR3 protein holds the most common genes and DNA from its merged rows. Here the sample has more than 450,000 distinct CDR3 sequences; about 25% occur a single time. Of the sample, approximately 0.8% falls within the top ten clones. Input material: naive CD8+ T cells from blood, with Jurkat cell RNA spiked in. The cell subset or site label, as the study defines it: FACS-sorted CD8+CD4-CCR7+CD45RA+ naive T cells. These receptors all come from a human donor in good health. Some libraries in this study had Jurkat cell RNA spiked in.

This clonotype showed up just a few times. The J gene is TRBJ2-7, the V gene TRBV28; 7 bases agree with TRBD2. CDR1 and CDR2 from the germline V gene are MDHEN and SYDVKM. This CDR3 spans 15 amino acids. With 5 bases clipped from V and 6 bases from J, the junction kept 13 bases outside the gene matches. CDR3 nucleotide sequence: TGTGCCAGCAGTGCACCCCTCGGGACTAAGGTCGAGCAGTACTTC. Translated: CASSAPLGTKVEQYF.

The sample holds a few counts of this clonotype. V is TRBV28 and J is TRBJ2-3; a weak D match, TRBD2 (6 bases). V gave up 3 bases and J gave up 6 bases, with 19 bases separating them. The CDR3 contains 16 residues. Germline V gene lookup returns CDR1 MDHEN and CDR2 SYDVKM. The chain's CDR3 is CASSLGLGETSDTQYF. For the CDR3, the DNA is TGTGCCAGCAGTTTGGGGTTGGGGGAAACTAGCGATACGCAGTATTTT.

This clonotype was found many times. The chain recombines TRBV4-3 with TRBJ2-7; the match to TRBD1 covers 7 bases. The CDR3 consists of 15 residues. The V and J ends lost 3 bases and 3 bases, in that order; junction bases with no gene match: 8. Germline-derived CDR1 and CDR2 are LGHNA and YSLEER. CDR3 loop: CASSQGMTGYYEQYF. The CDR3 nucleotides are TGCGCCAGCAGCCAGGGGATGACAGGGTACTACGAGCAGTACTTC.